Presented here are 18 T cell receptor beta chains from one specimen sequenced in a study of blood T cell repertoires in COVID-19 (dated by TCRdb to about 2020). The library relied on the immunoSEQ multiplex PCR assay. TCRdb stores this immuneACCESS table with in-frame sequences only. Part of the clones is absent; in the studies checked, under half of the shortfall reflects unresolved V genes, and no reason is known for the rest. The sample records a few hundred thousand clones, around 93% of which are singletons. The top ten clones comprise around 1.3% of the sample. Source material: PBMCs or T cells enriched from blood (not recorded which). These receptor sequences come from a human donor in a cohort exposed to, infected with or recovered from COVID-19 (not recorded which). The donor label of this sample is uncertain.

The chain joins TRBV29-1 to TRBJ1-2, with D uncertain. From germline, CDR1 is SQVTM and CDR2 ANQGSEA. This CDR3 has 13 amino acids. V was trimmed by 6 bases and J by 3 bases, leaving 14 bases between them. CDR3 nucleotide sequence: TGCAGCGTGCACGGTACAGCCTACTATGGCTACACCTTC. The encoded protein is CSVHGTAYYGYTF.

The DNA for the CDR3 is TGCGCCAGCAGTCAGGGAGGGAATAATTCACCCCTCCACTTT. Its translation: CASSQGGNNSPLHF. The chain combines TRBV5-1 with TRBJ1-6, with a weak D call TRBD1 (5 bases). CDR3 length: 14 amino acids. Germline V gene lookup returns CDR1 SGHRS and CDR2 YFSETQ. The germline V and J ends were trimmed by 5 bases and 5 bases, with 11 bases remaining between them.

The chain couples TRBV14 to TRBJ1-5, with D uncertain. V gave up 1 base and J gave up 7 bases, with 5 bases separating them. In germline, CDR1 is SGHDN, CDR2 FVKESK. The CDR3 consists of 12 residues. The CDR3 protein is CASSQVGQPQHF. Here the CDR3 DNA reads TGTGCCAGCAGCCAAGTTGGCCAGCCCCAGCATTTT.

The chain couples TRBV19 to TRBJ2-2; TRBD2 matches 9 bases. Trimming cost V 3 bases and J 6 bases; bases outside gene matches: 8. The CDR3 contains 16 residues. Germline assignment: CDR1 LNHDA and CDR2 SQIVND (reference sequence). In nucleotides, the CDR3 is TGTGCCAGTAGTATCCAAGCGGGGGGCCCCGCCGGGGAGCTGTTTTTT. It is translated as CASSIQAGGPAGELFF.

The chain employs TRBV3-1 (or the pseudogene TRBV3-2) and TRBJ2-3; TRBD2 aligns across 8 bases. V dropped 3 bases and J dropped 8; count of bases not matched to a gene: 7. Germline V CDR1 and CDR2: LGHDT, YNNKEL (reference sequence). The CDR3 spans 14 residues. CDR3 coding DNA: TGTGCCAGCAGCCAGGATAGCGGGGCCCGTACGCAGTATTTT. Translating gives CASSQDSGARTQYF.

This rearrangement joins TRBV13 to TRBJ1-1, with 7 positions matching TRBD1. V gave up 4 bases and J gave up 6 bases; unmatched junction bases: 5. Germline CDR1 is PRHDT and CDR2 is FYEKMQ (reference sequence). The CDR3 extends over 13 amino acids. CDR3 region: CASSSNRGSEAFF. Written as DNA, the CDR3 is TGTGCCAGCAGCTCAAACAGGGGATCTGAAGCTTTCTTT.

This clone was seen only once. The CDR3 reads CASSLDRGDNYGYTF. CDR3 in DNA: TGTGCCAGCAGCTTGGACAGGGGGGATAACTATGGCTACACCTTC. The V call is TRBV5-4, the J call TRBJ1-2; 8 bases align to TRBD1. CDR3 length equals 15 residues. V shed 0 bases, J shed 1 base, and the junction held 2 bases outside the gene matches. From germline, CDR1 is SGHNT and CDR2 YYREEE (reference sequence).

The CDR3 DNA sequence: TGTGCCAGCAGCCCGAGGGGACAGGGAAGGTACGAGCAGTACTTC. Protein sequence: CASSPRGQGRYEQYF. This sequence joins TRBV7-2 and TRBJ2-7; the match to TRBD1 covers 9 bases. CDR3 length: 15 residues. Germline V gives CDR1 SGHTA, CDR2 FQGNSA. V was clipped by 5 bases and J by 4 bases; unmatched bases: 9.

This chain uses TRBV5-1 with TRBJ1-4; no clear D gene. Per germline, CDR1 SGHRS and CDR2 YFSETQ. The CDR3 length is 13 residues. With 0 bases removed from V and 11 bases from J, the gap between germline ends came to 11 bases. For the CDR3, the DNA is TGCGCCAGCAGCTTGGGTTACCCACTGAAACTGTTTTTT. It codes for CASSLGYPLKLFF.

This chain links TRBV25-1 with TRBJ2-1; 13 nucleotides agree with TRBD2. The CDR3 is 16 amino acids. Trimming cost V 6 bases and J 0 bases; bases outside gene matches: 2. Germline V lookup: CDR1 MGHDK, CDR2 SYGVNS. The CDR3 region has the DNA TGTGCCAGCAGCCGGACTAGCGGGGGCTCCTACAATGAGCAGTTCTTC. It is translated as CASSRTSGGSYNEQFF. Variable domain in full (rest from reference TRBV25-1 and TRBJ2-1): EADIYQTPRYLVIGTGKKITLECSQTMGHDKMYWYQQDPGMELHLIHYSYGVNSTEKGDLSSESTVSRIRTEHFPLTLESARPSHTSQYLCASSRTSGGSYNEQFFGPGTRLTVL.

The CDR3 nucleotides read TGTGCCAGCAGCCCCGGGACACTCTCTGGAAACACCATATATTTT. Protein product: CASSPGTLSGNTIYF. The V and J genes are TRBV21-1 and TRBJ1-3; the table's D call TRBD1 went unverified against the DNA. TRBV21-1 has pseudogene status. The CDR3 loop spans 15 amino acids.

J is TRBJ1-2 and V is TRBV9; a weak D match, TRBD1 (5 bases). CDR1 SGDLS and CDR2 YYNGEE come from the germline V gene. V lost 6 bases and J 2 bases, leaving 20 bases between the germline ends. The CDR3 covers 16 residues. The CDR3 nucleotides are TGTGCCAGCACCCTGGAGGGGCGCCCCCCGAACTATGGCTACACCTTC. Its protein is CASTLEGRPPNYGYTF.

The chain is built from TRBV18 and TRBJ1-4; perhaps TRBD1 as D (5 bases). Germline loops: CDR1 KGHSH, CDR2 LQKENI. Trimming cost V 3 bases and J 4 bases, with 9 bases left between them. There are 14 residues in the CDR3. The CDR3 is CASSPRRGNEKLFF. As DNA, the CDR3 is TGTGCCAGCTCACCTAGAAGGGGTAATGAAAAACTGTTTTTT.

The rearrangement joins TRBV4-1 to TRBJ2-7; 9 nucleotides align to TRBD2. This CDR3 is 14 amino acids long. Per the germline V gene, CDR1 is MGHRA and CDR2 is YSYEKL. V dropped 4 bases and J dropped 6; count of bases not matched to a gene: 7. This CDR3 reads CASSLAAGGREQYF. The CDR3 DNA reads TGCGCCAGCAGCCTCGCTGCGGGGGGGCGCGAGCAGTACTTC.

The rearrangement uses TRBV9 and TRBJ2-1, with D possibly TRBD2 on 6 matching bases. Trimming pared 1 base from V and 7 bases from J, leaving 15 bases between. The V gene's germline CDR1 is SGDLS and CDR2 YYNGEE. The CDR3 consists of 15 residues. CDR3: CASSVSGGRGNEQFF. The CDR3 DNA is TGTGCCAGCAGCGTATCCGGGGGTCGAGGTAATGAGCAGTTCTTC. The variable domain in full, with the rest retrieved from reference TRBV9 and TRBJ2-1, is DSGVTQTPKHLITATGQRVTLRCSPRSGDLSVYWYQQSLDQGLQFLIQYYNGEERAKGNILERFSAQQFPDLHSELNLSSLELGDSALYFCASSVSGGRGNEQFFGPGTRLTVL.

The chain has TRBV5-1 and TRBJ1-2; 7 positions match TRBD1. The V gene end was trimmed by 0 bases and the J gene end by 4 bases; junction bases not matched to a gene: 9. The CDR3 runs 16 residues. Germline V CDR1 and CDR2: SGHRS, YFSETQ. CDR3 DNA: TGCGCCAGCAGCTTGGCACTTCTAGGGGGCACCTATGGCTACACCTTC. It yields the protein CASSLALLGGTYGYTF.

The rearrangement links TRBV12-5 to TRBJ1-6; no clear D gene. V was shortened by 3 bases and J by 2 bases, with 17 bases between the two germline ends. The length of the CDR3 is 18 residues. In germline, CDR1 is LGHNT, CDR2 FRNRAP. CDR3 sequence: CASGFRPGRRTYNSPLHF. CDR3 nucleotides: TGTGCTAGTGGTTTCCGTCCGGGGAGAAGGACCTATAATTCACCCCTCCACTTT.

V is TRBV20-1 and J is TRBJ1-1; perhaps TRBD1 as D (6 bases). The CDR3 contains 15 residues. V was cut by 3 bases and J by 2 bases, with 16 bases left in between. Germline CDR1 is DFQATT and CDR2 is SNEGSKA (reference sequence). CDR3 nucleotides: TGCAGTGCTAGTTTCCTGGACAGCCCCAACACTGAAGCTTTCTTT. Protein product: CSASFLDSPNTEAFF.